These 3 T cell receptor beta chains originate from one sample sequenced in a study of PD-1 blockade in classical Hodgkin lymphoma. Produced via immunoSEQ multiplex PCR; TCRdb's table is partial and in-frame only. The table shows 150,000 or so clones, with about 78% occurring only once. In every patient, relapse followed autologous stem cell transplantation, while exposure to brentuximab vedotin differed. The sequenced sample was peripheral blood mononuclear cells (PBMCs), obtained before the second cycle of nivolumab. These receptors all stem from a human donor with classical Hodgkin lymphoma.

This rearrangement joins TRBV7-9 to TRBJ2-1, with 8 bases lining up with TRBD2. The CDR3 covers 16 residues. Trimming took 1 base from V and 4 from J; bases not matched to a gene: 6. Germline assignment: CDR1 SEHNR and CDR2 FQNEAQ (reference sequence). In nucleotides, the CDR3 is TGTGCCAGCAGCTTAGGCGGGACTAGGTATTACAATGAGCAGTTCTTC. Its translation: CASSLGGTRYYNEQFF.

The chain has TRBV19 and TRBJ2-5; perhaps TRBD2 as D (5 bases). This CDR3 contains 14 residues. Germline CDR1 LNHDA, CDR2 SQIVND (reference sequence). With 9 bases removed from V and 5 bases from J, the gap between germline ends came to 19 bases. CDR3 loop: CARPSWTRRETQYF. The CDR3 coding sequence is TGTGCCAGACCCTCCTGGACGCGGAGGGAGACCCAGTACTTC.

This clone was counted only a few times. The gene calls are TRBV2 and TRBJ2-2, with TRBD1 as a possible D gene (5 bases). V gave up 6 bases and J gave up 6 bases, with 11 bases separating them. This CDR3 has 13 amino acids. Per the germline V gene, CDR1 is SNHLY and CDR2 is FYNNEI. The CDR3 loop reads CASRFDSAGELFF. CDR3 in DNA: TGTGCCAGCAGATTTGACAGTGCCGGGGAGCTGTTTTTT.